This TCR beta chain was recovered during a study of blood T cell repertoires in COVID-19 (dated by TCRdb to about 2020). About the investigation overall: The collaborator samples originated in the United States, Italy and Spain and spanned the acute and convalescent phases of COVID-19. Where available, HLA class I and class II types were obtained from metadata supplied by the sample provider rather than from assay-based typing. A de-identified subject ID, COVID-19 status, age in years and sex were almost always included in the sample metadata. The prospective study material was composed of cDNA or gDNA derived from T cells, B-cell-depleted T cells, or PBMCs. Subjects who had been exposed to COVID-19, were actively infected with it, or had recovered from it provided the deeply sampled blood TCRbeta repertoires that made up the dataset. The repertoires were released in a freely available public database meant as a resource for research on the immune response to SARS-CoV-2. Samples came from the ongoing ImmuneRACE study (first 160 participants) plus 1,254 subjects from 6 global collaborators. Here is what the overall study found, with its caveats: The amount of clinical and demographic metadata varied by source and participant and was provided uncurated.

The immunoSEQ Assay, a bias-controlled multiplex PCR, was used to amplify TCRbeta CDR3 regions from genomic DNA. The original methods were these. The number of nucleated cells in each sample was estimated by amplification of reference gene primers within the assay. Sequence reads were collapsed and filtered to measure the absolute abundance of every unique TCRbeta CDR3 rearrangement. For each sample, productive Simpson clonality was calculated by taking the square root of Simpson's diversity index across productive rearrangements. The table was pulled from immuneACCESS by TCRdb, which kept in-frame rearrangements only. Such tables lose some clones; where checked, under half of the loss comes from unresolved V genes, and the rest has no known cause. The V and J calls and clone size come from that table; D and trimming were worked out from the DNA. For this sample the table gives hundreds of thousands of clones, of which 87% were detected only once. The top ten clones comprise around 6% of the sample.

The germline V gene yields LGHNA for CDR1 and YNFKEQ for CDR2. The CDR3 has 19 amino acids, counting the end cysteine and phenylalanine. The CDR3 DNA has 57 bases and is translated from base 1. Trimming costs V 6 bases and J 0 bases, and their ends lie 24 bases apart. In regard to this clone: Its cognate antigen has yet to be identified. No base quality information exists; no much larger clone differs at one position.

One collaborating source in Seattle enrolled patients during active infection and followed them longitudinally through the course of disease. Whole blood was collected in K2EDTA tubes by collaborating institutions according to the institutions' own protocols. For TCRbeta analysis, collaborators shipped samples as frozen whole blood, isolated PBMCs, or DNA extracted from either of those sample types. The receptor's source is a woman aged 50 to 60 with COVID-19, enrolled during active disease. The chain uses TRBV4-2 and TRBJ1-3, with a weak D call of TRBD1 (5 bases match). The sequencing sample was made of peripheral blood. CDR3 loop: CASRPSGGGQVISGNTIYF. The DNA reads TGTGCCAGCAGGCCCTCGGGGGGAGGGCAGGTTATCTCTGGAAACACCATATATTTT.